These 4 T cell receptor beta chains share one sample of origin, sequenced in a study of blood T cell repertoires in COVID-19. Assay: immunoSEQ multiplex PCR; the TCRdb copy retains only in-frame clones and omits some. The data hold about 110,000 clones, with approximately 90% observed a single time. The sequencing input was peripheral blood. These receptor sequences come from a human donor in a cohort sampled during active COVID-19.

This chain uses TRBV18 with TRBJ2-7, with D unresolved. The germline V and J ends were trimmed by 2 bases and 2 bases, with 4 bases remaining between them. Germline V gives CDR1 KGHSH, CDR2 LQKENI. This CDR3 is 12 amino acids long. The CDR3 DNA sequence: TGTGCCAGCTCACCATCCACCTACGAGCAGTACTTC. Translating it yields CASSPSTYEQYF.

The chain employs TRBV11-2 and TRBJ2-1; 10 bases agree with TRBD2. The CDR3 extends over 18 amino acids. CDR1 is SGHAT, CDR2 FQNNGV, per germline. The V segment lost 7 bases and the J segment 0 bases; nucleotides outside the gene matches: 12. The CDR3 coding sequence is TGTGCCAGCAACGGTGGGACAGCTAGCGGGAGCTCCTACAATGAGCAGTTCTTC. Protein product: CASNGGTASGSSYNEQFF.

This rearrangement joins TRBV7-8 to TRBJ1-1, with no clear D. CDR3 length equals 12 residues. Germline loops: CDR1 SGHVS, CDR2 FQNEAQ. With 5 bases removed from V and 10 bases from J, the gap between germline ends came to 14 bases. The CDR3 loop is CASSPGSVRAFF. The CDR3 DNA is TGTGCCAGCAGCCCCGGCAGCGTTCGAGCTTTCTTT.

This chain uses TRBV19 with TRBJ2-7; 10 nucleotides match TRBD1. The V segment lost 8 bases and the J segment 0 bases; nucleotides outside the gene matches: 4. Germline V gene sequence: CDR1 LNHDA, CDR2 SQIVND (reference sequence). The CDR3 totals 14 residues. The CDR3 is CASEDRGSSYEQYF. The DNA of the CDR3 is TGTGCCAGTGAGGACAGGGGGAGCTCCTACGAGCAGTACTTC.